This T cell receptor beta chain originates from a study of T cell responses to AZD1222 COVID-19 vaccine. Generated by immunoSEQ multiplex PCR, the TCRdb table keeps only in-frame clones and is missing some. The repertoire has 120,000 to 150,000 clones, about 81% of them found once; the top ten carry about 3.8%. Study results and limitations: Vaccination with two AZD1222 doses was followed by a rise in Spike-specific TCR breadth and depth.

A few counts support this clone. No antigen is known for it. The V end was cut by 1 base, the J end by 7 bases, with 8 bases between. CDR1 and CDR2 from the germline V gene are LGHDT and YNNKEL (reference sequence). The CDR3 consists of 14 residues. The source was peripheral blood, collected on day 0 of MenACWY control vaccination. The source of this sequence is an adult in good health. The chain links TRBV3-1 (or the pseudogene TRBV3-2) to TRBJ1-6, with no clear D. CDR3 residues: CASSQVEGNSPLHF. CDR3 bases: TGTGCCAGCAGCCAAGTCGAAGGAAATTCACCCCTCCACTTT.